One sample yielded the 13 T cell receptor beta chains listed below, sequenced in a study of regulatory T cells in long-lasting Graves disease. Noted time point: newly diagnosed GD, antithyroid drugs for less than 3 months. PBMC-derived RNA was used for the TCR library. The TCR beta library used iRepertoire HTBI primers with Arm-PCR amplification of CDR3. TCRdb re-called the multiplex PCR reads through MiXCR, storing one row per CDR3 protein. There are about 620,000 distinct CDR3 sequences in the sample; 16% occur only once, and more than 15% lies in the top ten. The same sample was also studied in work on T cells in Graves' hyperthyroidism and ophthalmopathy.

Sequencing used peripheral blood mononuclear cells (PBMCs), obtained at new diagnosis, from a patient treated with antithyroid drugs. The receptors originated from a woman aged 25 to 45 with Graves disease.

In its sample, this clonotype was seen many times. This chain links TRBV4-1 with TRBJ2-7; D is possibly TRBD2 (5 bases). CDR3 size: 14 residues. V lost 1 base and J 0 bases, leaving 7 bases between the germline ends. The germline V gene encodes CDR1 MGHRA and CDR2 YSYEKL. CDR3 in amino acids: CASSQGAGSYEQYF. The CDR3 DNA follows: TGCGCCAGCAGCCAAGGGGCGGGCTCCTACGAGCAGTACTTC.

This clonotype appeared many times. The V call is TRBV28, the J call TRBJ2-1; 10 bases fit TRBD2. Germline CDR1 MDHEN, CDR2 SYDVKM. V lost 6 bases, J lost 7 bases, and 12 bases stayed unmatched. The length of the CDR3 is 16 residues. The CDR3 region is CASRPHLAGVVNEQFF. CDR3 coding DNA: TGTGCCAGCAGACCTCATCTAGCGGGAGTCGTGAATGAGCAGTTCTTC. The variable domain in full, completed from reference TRBV28 and TRBJ2-1, reads DVKVTQSSRYLVKRTGEKVFLECVQDMDHENMFWYRQDPGLGLRLIYFSYDVKMKEKGDIPEGYSVSREKKERFSLILESASTNQTSMYLCASRPHLAGVVNEQFFGPGTRLTVL.

This clonotype was counted many times. The V and J genes are TRBV30 and TRBJ1-1; D may be TRBD1 (5 bases). Germline V gene sequence: CDR1 GTSNPN, CDR2 SVGIG (reference sequence). CDR3 length equals 12 residues. V lost 1 base and J lost 4, with 7 bases in between. The CDR3 DNA is TGTGCCTGGAGTGACAGGAGCACTGAAGCTTTCTTT. Translation gives CAWSDRSTEAFF.

This clonotype has a count of ten or more. V is TRBV5-5 and J is TRBJ2-3, with D unresolved. CDR3 length equals 16 residues. Trimming took 1 base from V and 0 from J, leaving 12 bases between them. Germline V gene lookup returns CDR1 SGHKS and CDR2 YYEKEE (reference sequence). The chain's CDR3 is CASSLRPVTSTDTQYF. CDR3 coding DNA: TGTGCCAGCAGCTTGAGGCCGGTGACTAGCACAGATACGCAGTATTTT.

This clonotype occurred a few times. The chain is built from TRBV28 and TRBJ2-1, with 12 nucleotides matching TRBD1. Losses at the gene ends were 5 bases for V and 14 bases for J; bases not matched to a gene: 13. The CDR3 extends over 15 amino acids. CDR1 is MDHEN and CDR2 is SYDVKM in the germline V gene. CDR3 nucleotide sequence: TGTGCCAGCAGTCCCCCTCCGGGACAGGGGGCTTTTAAGTTCTTC. It codes for CASSPPPGQGAFKFF.

This clonotype came up a few times. The chain recombines TRBV29-1 with TRBJ1-3; D remains unclear. V lost 1 base, J lost 0 bases, and 13 bases lay in between. This CDR3 is built from 16 residues. The germline gives CDR1 SQVTM, CDR2 ANQGSEA. The CDR3 DNA follows: TGCAGCGTTGAAGGAGTCGACCTTCTCTCTGGAAACACCATATATTTT. This translates into CSVEGVDLLSGNTIYF. Supplemented by reference TRBV29-1 and TRBJ1-3, the full variable domain reads SAVISQKPSRDICQRGTSLTIQCQVDSQVTMMFWYRQQPGQSLTLIATANQGSEATYESGFVIDKFPISRPNLTFSTLTVSNMSPEDSSIYLCSVEGVDLLSGNTIYFGEGSWLTVV.

This clonotype was observed at least ten times. This chain links TRBV10-3 with TRBJ2-1, with 12 bases that match TRBD2. After removal of 4 bases from V and 7 bases from J, the junction contained 5 bases not matched to a gene. Germline values: CDR1 ENHRY, CDR2 SYGVKD. The CDR3 consists of 15 residues. The CDR3 loop is CAISGGLAGKNEQFF. CDR3 bases: TGTGCCATCAGTGGTGGACTAGCGGGAAAAAATGAGCAGTTCTTC.

This clonotype was found a few times. Just one base apart from a much larger clone, this may be a read error. CDR3 in DNA: TGTGCCAGTAGTATTGGACAGGGCAATCAGCCCCAGCATTTT. Translated: CASSIGQGNQPQHF. The gene calls are TRBV19 and TRBJ1-5; 7 bases are shared with TRBD1. CDR3 length: 14 residues. Germline V gene sequence: CDR1 LNHDA, CDR2 SQIVND (reference sequence). The junction had 1 base not matched to a gene; V was cut back by 3 bases and J by 2 bases.

This clonotype occurred many times. The chain employs TRBV12-3 or TRBV12-4 and TRBJ2-7, with D possibly TRBD2 on 7 matching bases. CDR3 length: 14 amino acids. Trimming took off 6 bases at V and 7 bases at J, with 19 bases between the two ends. DNA of the CDR3: TGTGCCAGCAGCCGGGGGGCACGAGGAGGGGAGCAGTACTTC. Residues: CASSRGARGGEQYF.

This clonotype has more than one count but fewer than ten. V and J are TRBV6-5 and TRBJ2-4; D possibly matches TRBD1 or TRBD2 (5 bases each). The CDR3 runs 14 residues. Germline CDR1 MNHEY, CDR2 SVGAGI. V lost 0 bases to trimming and J lost 9 bases, with 12 bases between them. The CDR3 region has the DNA TGTGCCAGCAGTTACTCCCTGGCAGGGAGCATTCAGTACTTC. Translating gives CASSYSLAGSIQYF.

This clonotype appeared many times. The chain recombines TRBV12-3 or TRBV12-4 with TRBJ1-5; D uncertain. V dropped 6 bases and J dropped 13 bases, with 13 bases sitting between them. The CDR3 has 11 residues. The CDR3 DNA reads as TGTGCCAGCAGCTTGGGAGGACCTCAGCATTTT. Translating gives CASSLGGPQHF.

V is TRBV20-1 and J is TRBJ2-6, with no clear D. Germline values: CDR1 DFQATT, CDR2 SNEGSKA (reference sequence). V lost 1 base to trimming and J lost 3 bases, with 7 bases between them. CDR3 length equals 14 residues. CDR3 nucleotide sequence: TGCAGTGCTAGAGGTCGTGGTGGGGCCAACGTCCTGACTTTC. Its protein is CSARGRGGANVLTF.

This clonotype was detected only a few times. The V gene is TRBV19, the J gene TRBJ2-7, with D perhaps given as TRBD1 or TRBD2 (5 bases each). Germline CDR1 LNHDA, CDR2 SQIVND (reference sequence). The V end lost 1 base, the J end lost 0 bases, and 13 bases lay between the germline ends. The CDR3 spans 16 residues. Written as DNA, the CDR3 is TGTGCCAGTAGTATAGTGTACGGGGACGTCTCCTACGAGCAGTACTTC. Translating gives CASSIVYGDVSYEQYF.